These 26 T cell receptor beta chains originate from one sample sequenced in a study of blood T cell repertoires in COVID-19. The repertoire was sequenced with immunoSEQ multiplex PCR; TCRdb's copy has only in-frame clones and lacks some. The sample lists about 200,000 clones, 80% to 90% occurring once. Material for sequencing was peripheral blood. These receptors all come from a human donor with active or convalescent COVID-19. The donor label of this sample is uncertain.

V and J are TRBV2 and TRBJ2-3; D might be TRBD1 (5 bases). The germline CDR1 and CDR2 sequences are SNHLY and FYNNEI. Deletions cut 7 bases from V and 5 bases from J, with 13 bases between. This CDR3 is built from 13 residues. CDR3 in amino acids: CASIETEVDTQYF. The CDR3 DNA reads as TGTGCCAGCATAGAGACAGAGGTAGATACGCAGTATTTT.

The gene calls are TRBV4-2 and TRBJ1-4, with TRBD1 matching over 8 bases. Germline loops: CDR1 LGHNA, CDR2 YNFKEQ. This CDR3 region has 16 residues. V lost 3 bases and J lost 5; bases outside the gene matches: 8. CDR3 in amino acids: CASSQRQGFRNEKLFF. CDR3 sequence (DNA): TGTGCCAGCAGCCAGAGACAGGGGTTCAGGAATGAAAAACTGTTTTTT.

In this sample, this clone turned up a few times. The chain joins TRBV19 to TRBJ2-1; weak D call: TRBD1 (6 bases). The length of the CDR3 is 14 residues. V was trimmed by 2 bases and J by 5 bases, leaving 10 bases between them. CDR1 and CDR2 (germline): LNHDA, SQIVND (reference sequence). The CDR3 here is CASSILDSNNEQFF. The CDR3 nucleotides read TGTGCCAGTAGTATACTGGACAGCAACAATGAGCAGTTCTTC. The whole variable domain, remainder taken from reference TRBV19 and TRBJ2-1, is DGGITQSPKYLFRKEGQNVTLSCEQNLNHDAMYWYRQDPGQGLRLIYYSQIVNDFQKGDIAEGYSVSREKKESFPLTVTSAQKNPTAFYLCASSILDSNNEQFFGPGTRLTVL.

This rearrangement joins TRBV10-1 to TRBJ1-2; 7 nucleotides line up with TRBD1. V lost 6 bases and J lost 2; bases outside the gene matches: 3. Germline CDR1 WNHNN, CDR2 SYGVQD (reference sequence). The CDR3 consists of 13 residues. The CDR3, as DNA: TGCGCCAGCAGCGAGACAGGGAACTATGGCTACACCTTC. Protein: CASSETGNYGYTF.

The chain joins TRBV9 to TRBJ2-1; TRBD2 might be the D (5 bases). Germline V gives CDR1 SGDLS, CDR2 YYNGEE. V was cut by 0 bases and J by 8 bases, with 15 bases left in between. CDR3 length equals 15 residues. This CDR3 is CASSVGGQAGHEQFF. In DNA, the CDR3 is TGTGCCAGCAGCGTAGGAGGGCAGGCCGGTCATGAGCAGTTCTTC.

With regard to this clone: Because the CDR3's place on the DNA is in doubt, the DNA is left out and the CDR3 is given as listed by TCRdb. The chain has TRBV21-1 and TRBJ2-1; no check of the table's D call, TRBD2, against the DNA was made. TRBV21-1 is recorded as a pseudogene. The CDR3 is 20 residues long, ends included. The CDR3 is CASSNSFWASGSNRYNEQFF.

The V and J genes are TRBV28 and TRBJ2-3; D is unresolved. CDR1 is MDHEN, CDR2 SYDVKM, per germline. Trimming stripped 7 bases from V and 2 bases from J, with 19 bases between. The CDR3 loop spans 16 amino acids. DNA for the CDR3: TGTGCCAGCACCTCTTCGGCTGAGACATTCACAGATACGCAGTATTTT. Protein sequence: CASTSSAETFTDTQYF. The whole variable domain, filled in from reference TRBV28 and TRBJ2-3, reads DVKVTQSSRYLVKRTGEKVFLECVQDMDHENMFWYRQDPGLGLRLIYFSYDVKMKEKGDIPEGYSVSREKKERFSLILESASTNQTSMYLCASTSSAETFTDTQYFGPGTRLTVL.

This chain links TRBV18 with TRBJ2-7, with D maybe TRBD1 (6 bases). The length of the CDR3 is 16 residues. Trimming left V 3 bases short and J 3 bases short, with 18 bases between. Germline V lookup: CDR1 KGHSH, CDR2 LQKENI. As DNA, the CDR3 is TGTGCCAGCTCACCGAACCGGCAGGGGACCGTCTACGAGCAGTACTTC. This gives the protein CASSPNRQGTVYEQYF.

The rearrangement joins TRBV5-1 to TRBJ2-7, with 7 bases lining up with TRBD1. V was pared by 8 bases and J by 4 bases, with 15 bases of the junction left unmatched. Germline lookup yields CDR1 SGHRS and CDR2 YFSETQ. The CDR3 has 15 residues. The CDR3 coding sequence is TGCGCCAGTGGTGTAGGGGGCACTGTATTATACGAGCAGTACTTC. This gives the protein CASGVGGTVLYEQYF.

The genes are TRBV6-5 and TRBJ2-7; D gene uncertain. The CDR3 has 15 amino acids. Trimming removed 2 bases at V and 5 bases at J, with 16 bases between. Germline V gives CDR1 MNHEY, CDR2 SVGAGI. In DNA form, the CDR3 reads TGTGCCAGCAGTTACGTAGCCGGGTCGAGCCACGAGCAGTACTTC. It yields the protein CASSYVAGSSHEQYF.

CDR3 region: CASSYPQRRGRSSYEQYF. CDR3 DNA sequence: TGTGCCAGCAGTTACCCCCAAAGGCGGGGCCGAAGCTCCTACGAGCAGTACTTC. The chain couples TRBV6-2 or TRBV6-3 to TRBJ2-7; D is possibly TRBD2 (6 bases). Per germline, CDR1 MNHEY and CDR2 SVGEGT. Trimming pared 2 bases from V and 0 bases from J, leaving 20 bases between. This CDR3 is built from 18 residues.

The chain is built from TRBV7-2 and TRBJ2-2; tentatively, D is TRBD1 (7 bases). V lost 2 bases and J lost 4, with 14 bases in between. The CDR3 has 16 amino acids. Germline CDR1 and CDR2: SGHTA and FQGNSA. The CDR3 region has the DNA TGTGCCAGCAGCTTACGGAGGGGGCCGGGCACCGGGGAGCTGTTTTTT. Its translation: CASSLRRGPGTGELFF.

V is TRBV7-3 and J is TRBJ2-3; D is possibly TRBD2 (6 bases). CDR1 is SGHTA, CDR2 FQGTGA, per germline. CDR3 length equals 17 residues. The germline V and J ends were trimmed by 0 bases and 1 base, with 14 bases remaining between them. CDR3 amino acids: CASSLTSREGGTDTQYF. CDR3 sequence (DNA): TGTGCCAGCAGCTTAACGTCGCGGGAAGGAGGCACAGATACGCAGTATTTT.

The rearrangement uses TRBV5-6 and TRBJ2-1; TRBD2 matches 13 bases. V lost 2 bases and J lost 4; bases outside the gene matches: 12. Germline V CDR1 and CDR2: SGHDT, YYEEEE. The CDR3 length is 19 residues. In DNA form, the CDR3 reads TGTGCCAGCAGCTTCGGACTAGCGGGAGTACCAGCCCTGTACAATGAGCAGTTCTTC. Its protein is CASSFGLAGVPALYNEQFF.

The rearrangement links TRBV9 to TRBJ1-3, with D possibly being TRBD1 (6 bases). Germline lookup yields CDR1 SGDLS and CDR2 YYNGEE. Trimming removed 4 bases from V and 4 bases from J, with 15 bases in between. The CDR3 totals 15 residues. This chain's CDR3 is CASSRQELGGNTIYF. The CDR3 DNA sequence: TGTGCCAGCAGCAGACAGGAACTGGGGGGAAACACCATATATTTT.

The chain is built from TRBV4-2 and TRBJ1-1; TRBD1 agrees at 7 bases. The CDR3 loop spans 16 amino acids. Germline V gene sequence: CDR1 LGHNA, CDR2 YNFKEQ. The V segment lost 0 bases and the J segment 4 bases; nucleotides outside the gene matches: 8. The CDR3 here is CASSQEGAGGGTEAFF. The CDR3 DNA follows: TGTGCCAGCAGCCAAGAGGGGGCAGGGGGAGGCACTGAAGCTTTCTTT.

As concerns this clone: One end of the junction varies from germline; a read error may be responsible. This chain connects TRBV28 to TRBJ1-2, with unresolved D. The CDR3 length is 9 residues. Germline-derived CDR1 and CDR2 are MDHEN and SYDVKM. CDR3 sequence: CASSPRLAF. The CDR3 bases are TGTGCCAGCAGCCCCCGGTTGGCCTTC.

This chain uses TRBV19 with TRBJ2-1; D is undetermined. This CDR3 region has 17 residues. Trimming cost V 5 bases and J 0 bases, with 17 bases left between them. Germline CDR1 and CDR2: LNHDA and SQIVND (reference sequence). In DNA form, the CDR3 reads TGTGCCAGTAGTGTTGGGTCTTCCCGGAGCTCCTACAATGAGCAGTTCTTC. Translation: CASSVGSSRSSYNEQFF. Complete variable domain (other parts from reference TRBV19 and TRBJ2-1): DGGITQSPKYLFRKEGQNVTLSCEQNLNHDAMYWYRQDPGQGLRLIYYSQIVNDFQKGDIAEGYSVSREKKESFPLTVTSAQKNPTAFYLCASSVGSSRSSYNEQFFGPGTRLTVL.

The J gene is TRBJ2-1, the V gene TRBV14, with 7 bases that match TRBD1. Germline CDR1 SGHDN, CDR2 FVKESK. CDR3 length equals 15 residues. The V and J ends lost 1 base and 1 base, in that order; junction bases with no gene match: 1. The chain's CDR3 is CASSQVRGSYNEQFF. The CDR3 DNA sequence: TGTGCCAGCAGCCAAGTCAGGGGGTCCTACAATGAGCAGTTCTTC.

V gene TRBV27 combines with J gene TRBJ2-7, with 11 bases identical to TRBD1. The CDR3 length is 15 residues. The germline V gene has CDR1 MNHEY and CDR2 SMNVEV (reference sequence). V shed 3 bases and J 2 bases; nucleotides not matched to a gene: 3. CDR3 sequence (DNA): TGTGCCAGCAGTTTCGGGACAGGGGGGGCCTACGAGCAGTACTTC. Protein: CASSFGTGGAYEQYF.

The CDR3 DNA reads TGTGCCTGGAGTATCCTCTCGGACAGGAATACCCCTGAAGCTTTCTTT. Protein: CAWSILSDRNTPEAFF. The chain carries TRBV30 and TRBJ1-1; 7 positions match TRBD1. J lost 6 bases, V lost 2 bases, and 15 bases had no gene match. This CDR3 comprises 16 residues. CDR1 and CDR2 (germline): GTSNPN, SVGIG (reference sequence). Based on the CDR3 plus reference TRBV30 and TRBJ1-1, the full variable domain is SQTIHQWPATLVQPVGSPLSLECTVEGTSNPNLYWYRQAAGRGLQLLFYSVGIGQISSEVPQNLSASRPQDRQFILSSKKLLLSDSGFYLCAWSILSDRNTPEAFFGQGTRLTVV.

The chain couples TRBV7-8 to TRBJ2-1, with 11 bases matching TRBD2. Losses at the gene ends were 7 bases for V and 9 bases for J; bases not matched to a gene: 11. CDR3 length: 15 amino acids. Germline loops: CDR1 SGHVS, CDR2 FQNEAQ. In nucleotides, the CDR3 is TGTGCCAGCAACCTCGGGACTAGCGGATTTACTGAGCAGTTCTTC. Residues: CASNLGTSGFTEQFF.

The chain carries TRBV5-6 and TRBJ1-6; TRBD1 aligns across 10 bases. CDR1 and CDR2 (germline): SGHDT, YYEEEE. The CDR3 extends over 17 amino acids. With 5 bases clipped from V and 6 bases from J, the junction kept 11 bases outside the gene matches. CDR3 amino acids: CASSPTGGLGGNSPLHF. CDR3 coding DNA: TGTGCCAGCAGTCCGACAGGGGGCTTAGGAGGTAATTCACCCCTCCACTTT.

V is TRBV10-1 and J is TRBJ2-7, with 9 bases fitting TRBD2. CDR1 and CDR2 from the germline V gene are WNHNN and SYGVQD (reference sequence). This CDR3 is 16 amino acids long. The V segment lost 4 bases and the J segment 2 bases; nucleotides outside the gene matches: 9. The CDR3 sequence is CASSGPTSGKTYEQYF. The CDR3 DNA follows: TGCGCCAGCAGTGGACCGACTAGCGGTAAGACCTACGAGCAGTACTTC.

V usage is TRBV19 and J usage is TRBJ2-1, with TRBD2 matching over 11 bases. The CDR3 has 21 amino acids. Per the germline V gene, CDR1 is LNHDA and CDR2 is SQIVND (reference sequence). Losses at the gene ends were 7 bases for V and 9 bases for J; bases not matched to a gene: 29. Here the CDR3 reads CASTSRGPTMIAGGPRGEQFF. Here the CDR3 DNA reads TGTGCCAGTACATCGCGGGGACCCACCATGATAGCGGGAGGGCCGAGGGGTGAGCAGTTCTTC.

The V call is TRBV20-1, the J call TRBJ2-7; the match to TRBD2 covers 10 bases. The V gene's germline CDR1 is DFQATT and CDR2 SNEGSKA (reference sequence). Unmatched junction bases numbered 5, after V lost 3 bases and J lost 0 bases. This CDR3 is built from 15 residues. The CDR3: CSASRAGGSSYEQYF. CDR3 DNA sequence: TGCAGTGCTAGTAGAGCGGGGGGGAGCTCCTACGAGCAGTACTTC.